A selection of T cell receptor beta chains follows, all from one sample in a study of Ad26.COV2.S vaccination and SARS-CoV-2 variants. The assay was immunoSEQ multiplex PCR, and TCRdb's table has in-frame clones only and misses some. The sample has 350,000 to 450,000 clones, approximately 89% seen once. The sequences come from peripheral blood, collected in a trial of Ad26.COV2.S vaccine versus placebo. All receptors come from a person between 18 and 65 years old who received the Ad26.COV2.S COVID-19 vaccine or a placebo. Both conserved end residues are trimmed from each CDR3. The order of the fields is CDR3 protein, J gene, V gene.

CDR3: ASSPPQNTEAF
J: TRBJ1-1
V: TRBV18

CDR3: ASSLRTGETQY
J: TRBJ2-5
V: TRBV7-2

CDR3: ASSRQGETGELF
J: TRBJ2-2
V: TRBV6-6

CDR3: ASGLAGRTDTQY
J: TRBJ2-3
V: TRBV19

CDR3: AWSQKGLAKNIQY
J: TRBJ2-4
V: TRBV30

CDR3: ASSQGVGENTEAF
J: TRBJ1-1
V: TRBV5-4

CDR3: AITATKTGVVT
J: TRBJ1-2
V: TRBV10-3

CDR3: ASSVKGLAGEDTQY
J: TRBJ2-3
V: TRBV9

CDR3: AWSPWGSEGTEAF
J: TRBJ1-1
V: TRBV30

CDR3: ASRVPPQPQH
J: TRBJ1-5
V: TRBV28

CDR3: AIRGTGKNSPLH
J: TRBJ1-6
V: TRBV10-3

CDR3: AWSAIQGQPQH
J: TRBJ1-5
V: TRBV30

CDR3: ASSFGSGSYEQY
J: TRBJ2-7
V: TRBV11-3

CDR3: ASSQGPGTANEQF
J: TRBJ2-1
V: TRBV4-1

CDR3: ATSDPWTNPYEQY
J: TRBJ2-7
V: TRBV24-1

CDR3: ASSLPRGLTSGLNTGELF
J: TRBJ2-2
V: TRBV3-1/TRBV3-2

CDR3: ASTPAGVADTQY
J: TRBJ2-3
V: TRBV3-1/TRBV3-2

CDR3: AISESRENLSYEQY
J: TRBJ2-7
V: TRBV10-3

CDR3: ASRRDYTEAF
J: TRBJ1-1
V: TRBV3-1/TRBV3-2

CDR3: ASSGPMNTEAF
J: TRBJ1-1
V: TRBV28

CDR3: SVEGVGQGSSYEQY
J: TRBJ2-7
V: TRBV29-1

CDR3: ASSKGQGSDYEQY
J: TRBJ2-7
V: TRBV5-5

CDR3: ASSATQGANTEAF
J: TRBJ1-1
V: TRBV9

CDR3: ASSSSGRSNQPQH
J: TRBJ1-5
V: TRBV7-9

CDR3: ASSEDRGELF
J: TRBJ2-2
V: TRBV2